This T cell receptor (beta chain) was identified in a study of blood T cells in healthy people across ages (dated by TCRdb to the mid-2010s). In the study overall: Template switching captured roughly one uniquely barcoded TCR beta cDNA molecule per two T cells in model experiments. To track age-related changes in TCR beta repertoire diversity, the study relied on deep sequencing normalized with unique cDNA molecular identifiers. Four age groups were formed from the donors: young (average approximately 15 years), middle-aged (approximately 42), aged (62) and long-lived (roughly 88). Donors of different ages were randomly distributed across sequencing lanes to avoid experimental bias. Two additional independent replicas of 1 million unique cDNA reads from the same blood draw were analyzed for two donors (one aged 18 to 30 and one aged 80 or older). What the research found in general, with its limitations: Observed TCR beta diversity correlated strongly with the percentage of naive T cells measured by flow cytometry. Compared with the aged group, more naive CD4+ T cells, fewer expanded clones and increased TCR diversity were shown by the long-lived group, suggesting age selection. Bulk unsorted PBMC profiling prevented conclusive comparison of naive and antigen-experienced compartments. Estimates of total diversity based on one million sequenced T cells were considered lower bounds and underestimates. The CMV infection status of donors was not known, potentially confounding age-related changes in expanded clonotypes. As age increased, observed TCR beta diversity per million T cells dropped in a roughly linear way, and a significant reduction was already evident by age 40.

The germline V gene (reference sequence) sets CDR1 to LGHDT and CDR2 to YNNKEL. Ends trimmed: V by 10 bases, J by 4 bases; bases unmatched to a gene: 16. The CDR3, from cysteine to phenylalanine, totals 16 residues. The only DNA kept is the CDR3, 48 bases in frame from the first base. Libraries were constructed by 5' RACE. Sequencing relied on an Illumina HiSeq 2500. A second roughly 7 to 12 cycle PCR used a sample-barcoded 5' primer and a J-beta primer mix. A unique molecular identifier was introduced onto each TCR beta cDNA molecule by a template-switch 5' adaptor carrying 12 random nucleotides. Each sample yielded at least 2.5 million CDR3-containing paired-end reads. The Mint cDNA synthesis kit, primed by a TRBC-specific oligonucleotide, was used to synthesize first-strand cDNA from all RNA. All cDNA was treated with uracil-DNA glycosylase and then went through a first 18-cycle PCR with the universal primers M1SS and BC2_uni_R. In the original analysis: For normalization, 1 million high-quality reads, each with a distinct molecular identifier, were randomly selected from each sample. Instead of being binned into consensus sequences, reads that shared molecular identifiers were thrown out. CDR3 identification, clonotype clustering and error correction used MiTCR with a Q25 quality threshold and the strictest error-elimination algorithm. A nonparametric unseen species model using Euler transformation provided a lower-bound estimate of total TCR beta diversity. TCRdb's own reprocessing of the public reads used fastp at Q25 and MiXCR and kept productive beta chains. A single entry per CDR3 protein holds the most common genes and DNA from its merged rows. TCRdb assigned the V and J calls; the authors' analysis was not used. This sample holds 1 million or so distinct CDR3 sequences; under 55% were observed only once. The top ten constitute approximately 17% of the sample.

Donors were 40 or so systemically healthy Caucasian individuals from Russia aged 6 to 90 years. Around 10 milliliters of peripheral blood were collected from each donor into EDTA-treated Vacutainer tubes. PBMCs were isolated by Ficoll-Paque density-gradient centrifugation, with at least 7 million obtained per sample. Total RNA was extracted from PBMCs with Trizol reagent, with at least 6 micrograms obtained per sample. Naive CD45RAhigh/CD27high T cell percentages were measured by flow cytometry on a PBMC aliquot from every donor. Note on this clonotype: It has no known antigen specificity. The record has no base qualities; no much larger clone is one base away.

This clonotype originated in a woman aged 55-69 years in good health. The V gene is TRBV3-1 and the J gene is TRBJ2-5; a stretch of 9 junction bases matches TRBD2. Material for sequencing was blood. The CDR3 is CATDRAASGTRETQYF. The nucleotide sequence is TGTGCCACCGACCGGGCAGCTAGCGGGACTCGAGAGACCCAGTACTTC.